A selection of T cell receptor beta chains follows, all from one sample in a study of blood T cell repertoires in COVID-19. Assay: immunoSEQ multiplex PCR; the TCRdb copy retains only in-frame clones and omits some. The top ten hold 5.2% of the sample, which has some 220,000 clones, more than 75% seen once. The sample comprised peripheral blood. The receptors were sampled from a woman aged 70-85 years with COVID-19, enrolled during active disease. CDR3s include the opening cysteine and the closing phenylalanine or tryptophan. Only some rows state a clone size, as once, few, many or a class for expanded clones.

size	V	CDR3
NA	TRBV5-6	CASSRLLAGGPTEQFF
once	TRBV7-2	CASSTRDRVYGYTF
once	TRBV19	CASSTTVNTEAFF
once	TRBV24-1	CATSRIGTDTQYF
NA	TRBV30	CAWRTRDRINTGELFF
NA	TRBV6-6	CASSPGGITDTQYF
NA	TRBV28	CASSLIQGTEAFF
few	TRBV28	CASRQSRSPLHF
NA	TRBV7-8	CASEPLVNTEAFF
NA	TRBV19	CASSDRGYTAANGYTF
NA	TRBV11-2	CASSSLTSSYEQYF
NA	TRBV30	CAWSVRGSPLHF
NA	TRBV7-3	CASSFRTSGTPGHEAFF
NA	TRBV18	CASSVATANTEAFF
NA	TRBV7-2	CASSFTSGSYEQYF
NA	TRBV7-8	CASSLVTGNTEAFF
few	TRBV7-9	CASSLGDSRYSGNTIYF
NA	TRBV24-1	CATSDHRGTDNEQFF
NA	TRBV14	CASSHSYRDGYTF
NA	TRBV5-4	CASSTGQGVRTEAFF
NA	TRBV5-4	CASSSPASGSTDTQYF
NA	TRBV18	CASSPRGHTEAFF
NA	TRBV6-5	CASSRGATSYEQYF
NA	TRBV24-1	CATSDFDGGSSTDTQYF
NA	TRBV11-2	CASSYISTDTQYF
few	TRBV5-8	CASGGVSVFLQETQYF
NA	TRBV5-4	CASAREGPADTQYF
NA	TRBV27	CASGFRGTGINQPQHF
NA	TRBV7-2	CASSSRQGPYEQYF
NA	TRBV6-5	CASNGRAVSPLHF
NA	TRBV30	CAWSVRVNQPQHF
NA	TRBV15	CATSRSGRADNEQFF
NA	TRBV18	CASSPLREPDTQYF
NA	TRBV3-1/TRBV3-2	CASSQDLKGRAFF
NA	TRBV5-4	CASSLTGLFEQYF
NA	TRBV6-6	CASSTITGGRTEAFF
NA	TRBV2	CASRTGGLPYEQYF
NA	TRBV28	CASSALSIESNQPQHF
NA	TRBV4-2	CASSRGGDYQETQYF
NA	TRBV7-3	CASSTTREETQYF
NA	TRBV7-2	CASSHYSRGTEAFF
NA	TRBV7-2	CASSQDRLSGYTF
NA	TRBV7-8	CASSLGWGHANTEAFF
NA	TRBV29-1	CSVEESGQGNYGYTF
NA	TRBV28	CAGGGTVTEAFF
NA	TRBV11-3	CASSLETGPPAGELFF
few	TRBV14	CASSQDEAGSKNIQYF
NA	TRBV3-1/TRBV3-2	CASSQRGGTGELFF
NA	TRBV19	CASSIGGTLGQPQHF
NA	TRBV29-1	CSVITGGNEKLFF
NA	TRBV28	CASTRTGEESYNEQFF
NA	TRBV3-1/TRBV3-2	CASSVLGGDSGNTIYF
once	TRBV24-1	CATLPVGARNTEAFF
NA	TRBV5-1	CASSFTGESEAFF
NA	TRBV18	CASSESLMNTEAFF
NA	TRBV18	CASSSTGGSQPQHF
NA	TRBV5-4	CASSPGAETQYF